One sample yielded the 3 T cell receptor beta chains listed below, sequenced in a study of T cell responses to AZD1222 COVID-19 vaccine. Sequencing was performed with immunoSEQ multiplex PCR; in TCRdb, only in-frame clones are kept and a portion is missing. The table includes about 120,000 clones, over 75% detected once. Sequences were derived from peripheral blood, sampled on day 0 of AZD1222 vaccination. The receptors come from an adult in good health.

DNA for the CDR3: TGCGCCAGCAGCCCCTCCGGGACAGGGGGAATTGAAGCTTTCTTT. It translates to CASSPSGTGGIEAFF. This chain joins TRBV5-1 and TRBJ1-1; 11 positions agree with TRBD1. Per germline, CDR1 SGHRS and CDR2 YFSETQ. V shed 4 bases and J 7 bases; nucleotides not matched to a gene: 9. CDR3 length: 15 residues.

CDR3 protein: CASSEGNRATYEQYF. DNA of the CDR3: TGTGCCAGCAGTGAGGGAAACAGGGCAACCTACGAGCAGTACTTC. The chain is built from TRBV2 and TRBJ2-7; tentatively, D is TRBD1 (6 bases). The CDR3 is made up of 15 amino acids. Germline-derived CDR1 and CDR2 are SNHLY and FYNNEI. V was trimmed by 3 bases and J by 2 bases, leaving 14 bases between them.

This sequence joins TRBV30 and TRBJ2-1, with 12 bases lining up with TRBD2. Germline V gives CDR1 GTSNPN, CDR2 SVGIG (reference sequence). This CDR3 has 15 residues. Trimming removed 1 base from V and 14 bases from J; junction bases left unmatched: 12. For the CDR3, the DNA is TGTGCCTGGAGTGGGGGGACTAGCGGGCTATACAAAAAGTTCTTC. This translates into CAWSGGTSGLYKKFF.